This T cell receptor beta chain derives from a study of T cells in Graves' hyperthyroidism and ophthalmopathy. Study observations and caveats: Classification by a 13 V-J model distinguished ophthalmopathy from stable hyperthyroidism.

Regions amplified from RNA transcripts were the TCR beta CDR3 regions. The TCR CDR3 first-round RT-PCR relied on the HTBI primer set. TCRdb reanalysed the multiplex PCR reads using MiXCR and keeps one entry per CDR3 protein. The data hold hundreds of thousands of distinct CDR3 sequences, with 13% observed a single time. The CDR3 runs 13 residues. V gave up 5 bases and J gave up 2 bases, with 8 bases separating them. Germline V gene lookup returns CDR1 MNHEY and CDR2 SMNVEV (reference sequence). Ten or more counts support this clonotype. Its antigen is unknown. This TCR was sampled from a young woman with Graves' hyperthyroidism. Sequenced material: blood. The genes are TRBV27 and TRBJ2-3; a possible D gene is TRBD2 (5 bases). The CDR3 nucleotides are TGTGCCAGCAGTGAGCGGAACACAGATACGCAGTATTTT. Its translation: CASSERNTDTQYF.